This T cell receptor beta chain was sequenced in a study of identical twins. TCRdb re-derived calls from the 5' RACE reads in MiXCR, one entry per CDR3 protein. The sample holds 500,000 to 600,000 distinct CDR3 sequences, less than 25% seen once. This CDR3 is 14 amino acids long. J lost 3 bases, V lost 6 bases, and 8 bases had no gene match. CDR1 MNHEY and CDR2 SMNVEV come from the germline V gene (reference sequence). These data were also reused for a study on T cells expressing NK-cell markers.

The specimen was CD4+ T cells sorted from blood. The sequence came from a woman aged 18 to 35 in good health. V and J are TRBV27 and TRBJ2-7; 7 nucleotides align to TRBD2. The CDR3, as DNA: TGTGCCAGCAGGGGAGGGTGGGCCTACTACGAGCAGTACTTC. The encoded protein is CASRGGWAYYEQYF.